This T cell receptor (beta chain) comes out of a study of T-cell reconstitution after alpha-beta-depleted transplantation in children. Only a few counts were recorded for this clonotype. A TCRbeta library incorporating unique molecular identifiers was prepared. One entry per CDR3 protein, called by TCRdb with MiXCR from the PCR reads. The table lists roughly 500,000 distinct CDR3 sequences, approximately 20% of them singletons, with over 3% in the top ten. CDR3 length equals 15 residues. Germline assignment: CDR1 SGHTA and CDR2 FQGTGA. V lost 5 bases, J lost 3 bases, and 14 bases lay in between. The TCR comes from a human donor who donated a stem cell graft to a child with acute lymphoblastic leukemia. The sample in question was PBMCs from the stem cell graft donor, obtained from the stem cell graft. V and J are TRBV7-3 and TRBJ2-1, with a tentative D call TRBD1 (6 bases). CDR3 loop: CASSPGQGYYNEQFF. CDR3 in DNA: TGTGCCAGCAGCCCGGGGCAGGGGTACTACAATGAGCAGTTCTTC.